This T cell receptor (beta chain) emerged from a study of Ad26.COV2.S vaccination and SARS-CoV-2 variants. Across the whole study: A COV1001 Ad26.COV2.S trial-arm participant provided the sample. The vaccine Ad26.COV2.S was put into the muscle once, or twice with 56 days between.

Treatment noted: some 19 received Ad26.COV2.S at low or high dose, single or two shots; 5 received placebo; per-sample allocation not given. Samples were taken on day 63 after the first vaccine or placebo injection. V was shortened by 0 bases and J by 0 bases, with 2 bases between the two germline ends. Germline values: CDR1 MNHEY, CDR2 SMNVEV (reference sequence). The CDR3 runs to 13 residues. This table comes from immunoSEQ multiplex PCR, and its TCRdb copy is limited to in-frame clones, with some not included. The repertoire holds 430,000 or so clones, with roughly nine tenths as singletons. Points on this clone: Its antigen is as yet unknown. Other nucleotide sequences in the sample specify the same CDR3.

Findings of the study overall: Those who received vaccine or placebo ended up with similar non-spike TCR breadth. Participants in the vaccine arm had higher spike-specific TCR breadth; placebo recipients had lower.

This receptor was taken from a person aged 18-65 years who received the Ad26.COV2.S COVID-19 vaccine or a placebo. The specimen comprised peripheral blood, sampled in a trial of Ad26.COV2.S vaccine versus placebo. V gene TRBV27 combines with J gene TRBJ1-1; no reliable D call. CDR3 residues: CASSLSVNTEAFF. The DNA for the CDR3 is TGTGCCAGCAGTTTATCCGTGAACACTGAAGCTTTCTTT.